A single sample is the source of the 21 T cell receptor beta chains below, sequenced in a study of cytomegalovirus exposure and HLA in healthy donors (dated by TCRdb to 2016 to 2017). Library preparation was by the immunoSEQ multiplex PCR assay. The multiplex PCR relied on a mix of 60 forward primers for TCR Vbeta segments and 13 reverse primers for TCR Jbeta segments. Drawn from immuneACCESS, this table holds only the in-frame rearrangements with V and J called that TCRdb kept. Clones are partly lost; checked studies trace under half to an unresolved V gene and leave the rest unexplained. Across this sample there are about 130,000 clones, with around three quarters seen only once. Together, the top ten hold around 3.3% of the sample. Sequencing was carried out using PBMCs. All receptors come from a male donor in good health and CMV-seronegative.

The genes are TRBV5-1 and TRBJ2-2; D gene uncertain. The CDR3 is 14 amino acids. From germline, CDR1 is SGHRS and CDR2 YFSETQ. V gave up 1 base and J gave up 4 bases, with 8 bases separating them. CDR3 in DNA: TGCGCCAGCAGCTTGTTTAGCCTCACCGGGGAGCTGTTTTTT. Its protein product is CASSLFSLTGELFF.

The gene calls are TRBV9 and TRBJ1-1; 7 bases fit TRBD1. This CDR3 is 15 amino acids long. V trimming: 4 bases; J trimming: 2 bases; junction bases outside the gene matches: 8. Germline CDR1 SGDLS, CDR2 YYNGEE. The CDR3 DNA reads as TGTGCCAGCAGCCCAAGGGGACAGCCAAACACTGAAGCTTTCTTT. Amino acid sequence: CASSPRGQPNTEAFF.

The rearrangement joins TRBV6-1 to TRBJ2-7; perhaps TRBD1 as D (5 bases). The CDR3 loop spans 14 amino acids. The V gene's germline CDR1 is MNHNS and CDR2 SASEGT. V was cut by 3 bases and J by 4 bases, with 13 bases left in between. The DNA of the CDR3 is TGTGCCAGCAGTGACCTCGGCAGGGAATACGAGCAGTACTTC. Protein product: CASSDLGREYEQYF.

V and J are TRBV6-6 and TRBJ1-5; tentative D call: TRBD1 (5 bases). V lost 5 bases to trimming and J lost 0 bases, with 11 bases between them. The CDR3 sequence is 15 residues long. Germline lookup yields CDR1 MNHNY and CDR2 SVGAGI (reference sequence). CDR3 in DNA: TGTGCCAGCAGTAAGGACATTTTTAGCAATCAGCCCCAGCATTTT. It is translated as CASSKDIFSNQPQHF.

Worth noting for this clone: A junction boundary mismatches the germline segment, possibly from a read error. The chain joins TRBV7-9 to TRBJ2-7, with 9 bases identical to TRBD1. This CDR3 spans 14 amino acids. CDR1 and CDR2 (germline): SEHNR, FQNEAQ (reference sequence). In nucleotides, the CDR3 is TGTTCCAGCAGCTCCCGGGACAGGGAGAGGGAGCAGTACTTC. This codes for CSSSSRDREREQYF.

This clone has just a few counts. J is TRBJ1-2 and V is TRBV6-4, with D perhaps matching TRBD1 (5 bases). V was trimmed by 2 bases and J by 4 bases, leaving 11 bases between them. The CDR3 contains 14 residues. Germline lookup yields CDR1 MRHNA and CDR2 SNTAGT. The CDR3 protein is CASSDPAGGYGYTF. The CDR3 DNA reads as TGTGCCAGCAGTGACCCGGCGGGGGGCTATGGCTACACCTTC.

The chain joins TRBV27 to TRBJ2-1; D perhaps matches TRBD2 (7 bases). V gave up 6 bases and J gave up 5 bases, with 29 bases separating them. This CDR3 has 19 amino acids. From germline, CDR1 is MNHEY and CDR2 SMNVEV (reference sequence). The CDR3 DNA follows: TGTGCCAGCAGCCCAAGTTTAGGGGGGGGCGTTTTTGAGGACAATGAGCAGTTCTTC. It translates to CASSPSLGGGVFEDNEQFF.

The rearrangement joins TRBV11-2 to TRBJ1-3; D possibly corresponds to TRBD1 (5 bases). This CDR3 spans 15 amino acids. Trimming shortened V by 2 bases and J by 3 bases, and 11 bases separated the two germline ends. Germline loops: CDR1 SGHAT, CDR2 FQNNGV. The CDR3 region has the DNA TGTGCCAGCAGCTTAACAGGCGGATTTGGAAACACCATATATTTT. Translation gives CASSLTGGFGNTIYF.

J is TRBJ2-7 and V is TRBV6-6, with TRBD1 identical over 10 bases. Germline values: CDR1 MNHNY, CDR2 SVGAGI (reference sequence). This CDR3 is built from 14 residues. The ends lost 0 bases at V and 4 bases at J; junction bases unmatched: 0. The CDR3 nucleotides read TGTGCCAGCAGTTACTCGGACAGGGGGTACGAGCAGTACTTC. It yields the protein CASSYSDRGYEQYF.

The rearrangement uses TRBV7-9 and TRBJ2-1, with TRBD2 identical over 14 bases. This CDR3 has 14 residues. CDR1 and CDR2 from the germline V gene are SEHNR and FQNEAQ (reference sequence). V shed 6 bases, J shed 7 bases, and the junction held 2 bases outside the gene matches. CDR3 DNA: TGTGCCAGCAGGACTAGCGGGGGGGGGAATGAGCAGTTCTTC. Protein product: CASRTSGGGNEQFF.

V is TRBV5-5 and J is TRBJ2-7, with 7 positions matching TRBD1. CDR3 length: 12 amino acids. V was clipped by 6 bases and J by 3 bases; unmatched bases: 3. Germline V gives CDR1 SGHKS, CDR2 YYEKEE (reference sequence). In DNA, the CDR3 is TGTGCCAGCACCAACAGGGGCTACGAGCAGTACTTC. It is translated as CASTNRGYEQYF.

The genes are TRBV15 and TRBJ2-1, with a possible D match to TRBD2 (6 bases). Trimming shortened V by 0 bases and J by 3 bases, and 9 bases separated the two germline ends. There are 15 residues in the CDR3. Germline lookup yields CDR1 LNHNV and CDR2 YYDKDF (reference sequence). The CDR3 coding sequence is TGTGCCACCAGCAGAGATATGGGGGGCTACAATGAGCAGTTCTTC. Its protein product is CATSRDMGGYNEQFF.

CDR3 sequence reads: CASSTYYRGSYEQYF. The CDR3 nucleotides are TGTGCCAGTAGTACTTATTACAGGGGGTCCTACGAGCAGTACTTC. This rearrangement joins TRBV19 to TRBJ2-7, with 8 bases identical to TRBD1. Germline V gives CDR1 LNHDA, CDR2 SQIVND (reference sequence). V lost 4 bases, J lost 1 base, and 6 bases stayed unmatched. The CDR3 covers 15 residues.

The rearrangement uses TRBV7-8 and TRBJ1-5; D unresolved. Trimming shortened V by 1 base and J by 3 bases, and 22 bases separated the two germline ends. Germline V CDR1 and CDR2: SGHVS, FQNEAQ. This CDR3 contains 19 residues. The CDR3 sequence: CASSLEVTGKGWDNQPQHF. DNA for the CDR3: TGTGCCAGCAGCTTAGAAGTGACCGGGAAAGGTTGGGACAATCAGCCCCAGCATTTT.

In this sample, this clone turned up a few times. V usage is TRBV6-5 and J usage is TRBJ1-1; TRBD1 is a possible D gene (6 bases). V lost 6 bases, J lost 4 bases, and 18 bases lay in between. The germline CDR1 and CDR2 sequences are MNHEY and SVGAGI. This CDR3 is 15 amino acids long. The chain's CDR3 is CASRRGGGSSTEAFF. The CDR3 DNA follows: TGTGCCAGCAGGAGGGGCGGGGGCTCTAGCACTGAAGCTTTCTTT.

V gene TRBV18 combines with J gene TRBJ1-5; 11 positions match TRBD1. The germline gives CDR1 KGHSH, CDR2 LQKENI. The V segment lost 5 bases and the J segment 6 bases; nucleotides outside the gene matches: 6. The CDR3 loop spans 15 amino acids. This chain's CDR3 is CASSTGTGGFQPQHF. In nucleotides, the CDR3 is TGTGCCAGCTCAACTGGGACAGGGGGATTTCAGCCCCAGCATTTT.

V is TRBV10-3 and J is TRBJ2-3; 10 nucleotides agree with TRBD2. The trim removed 6 bases at V and 6 bases at J, leaving 6 bases unmatched. Germline CDR1 is ENHRY and CDR2 is SYGVKD. The CDR3 totals 14 residues. The CDR3 sequence: CAIRETSGVDTQYF. CDR3 sequence (DNA): TGTGCCATCAGAGAAACTAGCGGGGTGGATACGCAGTATTTT.

The V gene is TRBV30, the J gene TRBJ1-4; TRBD1 matches at 9 bases. V was clipped by 0 bases and J by 5 bases; unmatched bases: 1. The CDR3 consists of 14 residues. The germline V gene encodes CDR1 GTSNPN and CDR2 SVGIG (reference sequence). The CDR3 sequence: CAWSVGTGNEKLFF. The CDR3 coding sequence is TGTGCCTGGAGTGTCGGGACAGGGAATGAAAAACTGTTTTTT.

This clone was detected only a few times. Other nucleotide sequences in the sample specify the same CDR3. V gene TRBV5-1 combines with J gene TRBJ2-3, with 8 bases lining up with TRBD2. Germline CDR1 SGHRS, CDR2 YFSETQ. V lost 6 bases to trimming and J lost 0 bases; unmatched junction nucleotides: 3. This CDR3 is 14 amino acids long. CDR3 sequence (DNA): TGCGCCAGCATCCGGGGGGGAAGCACAGATACGCAGTATTTT. It encodes CASIRGGSTDTQYF.

This chain uses TRBV10-3 with TRBJ1-4, with D unresolved. The CDR3 sequence is 14 residues long. Germline V gives CDR1 ENHRY, CDR2 SYGVKD. The germline V and J ends were trimmed by 0 bases and 5 bases, with 7 bases remaining between them. The CDR3 loop reads CAISESGVNEKLFF. The CDR3 bases are TGTGCCATCAGTGAGTCGGGCGTGAATGAAAAACTGTTTTTT.

In regard to this clone: Other DNA sequences in this sample translate to the same CDR3. The chain is built from TRBV6-4 and TRBJ2-2; 8 bases match TRBD2. J gave up 6 bases and V 3 bases, and 9 bases lay outside the gene matches. CDR3 length: 16 amino acids. CDR1 and CDR2 from the germline V gene are MRHNA and SNTAGT. Here the CDR3 reads CASSDQPGLGSGELFF. The CDR3 nucleotides are TGTGCCAGCAGTGATCAGCCGGGACTAGGCTCCGGGGAGCTGTTTTTT.